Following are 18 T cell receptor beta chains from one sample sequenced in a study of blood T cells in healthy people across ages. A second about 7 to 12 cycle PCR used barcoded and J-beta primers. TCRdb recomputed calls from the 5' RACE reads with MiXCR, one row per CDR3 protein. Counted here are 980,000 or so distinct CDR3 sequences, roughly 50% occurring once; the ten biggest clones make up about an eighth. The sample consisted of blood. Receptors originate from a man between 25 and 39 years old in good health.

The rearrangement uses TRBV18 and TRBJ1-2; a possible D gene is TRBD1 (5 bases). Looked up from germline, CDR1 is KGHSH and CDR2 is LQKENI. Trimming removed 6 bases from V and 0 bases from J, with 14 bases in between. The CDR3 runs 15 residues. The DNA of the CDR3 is TGTGCCAGCTCGTCGGGACCGGTAACTAACTATGGCTACACCTTC. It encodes CASSSGPVTNYGYTF.

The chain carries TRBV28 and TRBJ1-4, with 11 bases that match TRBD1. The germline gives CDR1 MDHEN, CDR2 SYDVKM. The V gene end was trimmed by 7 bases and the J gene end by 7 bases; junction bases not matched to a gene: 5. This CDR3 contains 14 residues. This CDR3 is CASTRTGGFEKLFF. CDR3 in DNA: TGTGCCAGCACCCGGACAGGGGGCTTTGAAAAACTGTTTTTT.

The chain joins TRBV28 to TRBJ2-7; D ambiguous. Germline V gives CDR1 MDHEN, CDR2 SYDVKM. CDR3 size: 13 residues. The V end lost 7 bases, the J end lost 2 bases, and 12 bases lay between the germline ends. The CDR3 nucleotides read TGTGCCAGCAAGGTTTACGGAGCCTACGAGCAGTACTTC. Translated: CASKVYGAYEQYF. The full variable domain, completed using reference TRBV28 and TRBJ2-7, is DVKVTQSSRYLVKRTGEKVFLECVQDMDHENMFWYRQDPGLGLRLIYFSYDVKMKEKGDIPEGYSVSREKKERFSLILESASTNQTSMYLCASKVYGAYEQYFGPGTRLTVT.

CDR3 amino acids: CSVEDRAGGYEKLFF. CDR3 coding DNA: TGCAGCGTTGAAGATCGGGCAGGGGGCTATGAAAAACTGTTTTTT. The V and J genes are TRBV29-1 and TRBJ1-4; 8 bases agree with TRBD1. Germline lookup yields CDR1 SQVTM and CDR2 ANQGSEA. The trim removed 0 bases at V and 6 bases at J, leaving 6 bases unmatched. This CDR3 has 15 amino acids.

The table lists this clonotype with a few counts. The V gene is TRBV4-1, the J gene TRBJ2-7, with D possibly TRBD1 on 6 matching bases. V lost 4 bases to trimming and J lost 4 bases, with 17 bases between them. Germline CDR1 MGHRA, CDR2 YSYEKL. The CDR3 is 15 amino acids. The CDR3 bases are TGCGCCAGCAGCCTTCACTTCCGGGACAATTACGAGCAGTACTTC. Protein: CASSLHFRDNYEQYF.

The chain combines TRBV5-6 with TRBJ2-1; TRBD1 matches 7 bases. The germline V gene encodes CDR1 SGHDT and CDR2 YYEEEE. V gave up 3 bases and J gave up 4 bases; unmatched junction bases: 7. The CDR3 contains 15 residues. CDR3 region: CASSSTGTAYNEQFF. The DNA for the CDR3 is TGTGCCAGCAGCTCGACCGGGACAGCATACAATGAGCAGTTCTTC.

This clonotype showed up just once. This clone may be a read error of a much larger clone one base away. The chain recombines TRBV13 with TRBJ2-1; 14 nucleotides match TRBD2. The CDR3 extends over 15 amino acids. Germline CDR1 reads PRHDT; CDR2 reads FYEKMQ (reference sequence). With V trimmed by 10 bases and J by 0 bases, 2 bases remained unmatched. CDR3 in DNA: TGTGCCATCGGGACTAGCGGGAGCTCCTACAATGAGCAGTTCTTC. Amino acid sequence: CAIGTSGSSYNEQFF. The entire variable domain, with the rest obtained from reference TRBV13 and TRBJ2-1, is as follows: AAGVIQSPRHLIKEKRETATLKCYPIPRHDTVYWYQQGPGQDPQFLISFYEKMQSDKGSIPDRFSAQQFSDYHSELNMSSLELGDSALYFCAIGTSGSSYNEQFFGPGTRLTVL.

The CDR3, as DNA: TGTGCCAGCAGCCAAGATTCAGGGAGTCGCAGTGAGCAGTTCTTC. This translates into CASSQDSGSRSEQFF. The chain couples TRBV3-1 to TRBJ2-1; D possibly matches TRBD1 or TRBD2 (5 bases each). The CDR3 loop spans 15 amino acids. Deletions cut 0 bases from V and 9 bases from J, with 15 bases between. Germline V lookup: CDR1 LGHDT, CDR2 YNNKEL (reference sequence).

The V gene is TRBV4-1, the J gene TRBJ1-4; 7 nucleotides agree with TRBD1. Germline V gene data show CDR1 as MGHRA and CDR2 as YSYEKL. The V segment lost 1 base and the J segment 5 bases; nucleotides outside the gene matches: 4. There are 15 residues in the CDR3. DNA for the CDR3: TGCGCCAGCAGCCAAGGCCCAGGGGGGAATGAAAAACTGTTTTTT. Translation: CASSQGPGGNEKLFF.

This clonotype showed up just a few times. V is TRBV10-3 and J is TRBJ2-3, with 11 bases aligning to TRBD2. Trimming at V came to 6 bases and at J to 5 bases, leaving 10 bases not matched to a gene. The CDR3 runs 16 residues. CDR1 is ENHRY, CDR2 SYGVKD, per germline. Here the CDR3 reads CAISPHSGGAGDTQYF. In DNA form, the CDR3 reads TGTGCCATCAGCCCCCATAGCGGGGGGGCAGGAGATACGCAGTATTTT.

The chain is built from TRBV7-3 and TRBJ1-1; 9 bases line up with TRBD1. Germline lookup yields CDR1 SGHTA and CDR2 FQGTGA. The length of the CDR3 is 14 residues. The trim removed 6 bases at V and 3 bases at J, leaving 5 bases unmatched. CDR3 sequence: CASSSRQGDTEAFF. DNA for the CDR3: TGTGCCAGCAGTTCCCGACAGGGGGACACTGAAGCTTTCTTT. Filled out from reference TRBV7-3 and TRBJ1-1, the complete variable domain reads GAGVSQTPSNKVTEKGKYVELRCDPISGHTALYWYRQSLGQGPEFLIYFQGTGAADDSGLPNDRFFAVRPEGSVSTLKIQRTERGDSAVYLCASSSRQGDTEAFFGQGTRLTVV.

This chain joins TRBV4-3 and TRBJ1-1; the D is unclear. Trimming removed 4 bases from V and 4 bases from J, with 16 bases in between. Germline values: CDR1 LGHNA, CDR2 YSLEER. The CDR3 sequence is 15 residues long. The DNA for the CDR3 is TGCGCCAGCAGCCCTCAAAACGTCCTCCGCACTGAAGCTTTCTTT. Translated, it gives CASSPQNVLRTEAFF.

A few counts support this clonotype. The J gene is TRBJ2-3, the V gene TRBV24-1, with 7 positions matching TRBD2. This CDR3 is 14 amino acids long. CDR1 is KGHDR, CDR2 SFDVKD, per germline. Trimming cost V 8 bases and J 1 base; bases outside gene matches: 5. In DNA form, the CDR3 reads TGTGCCACCATGGCGGGGGTCGGCACAGATACGCAGTATTTT. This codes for CATMAGVGTDTQYF.

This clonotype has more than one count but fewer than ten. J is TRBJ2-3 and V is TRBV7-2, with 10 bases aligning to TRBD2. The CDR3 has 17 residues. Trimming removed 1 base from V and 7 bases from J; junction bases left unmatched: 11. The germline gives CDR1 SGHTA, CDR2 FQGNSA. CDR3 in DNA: TGTGCCAGCAGCTTAGGAAGCCTAGCGGGGGTCGGGAATACGCAGTATTTT. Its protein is CASSLGSLAGVGNTQYF. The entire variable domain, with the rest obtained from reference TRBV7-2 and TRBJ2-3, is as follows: GAGVSQSPSNKVTEKGKDVELRCDPISGHTALYWYRQSLGQGLEFLIYFQGNSAPDKSGLPSDRFSAERTGGSVSTLTIQRTQQEDSAVYLCASSLGSLAGVGNTQYFGPGTRLTVL.

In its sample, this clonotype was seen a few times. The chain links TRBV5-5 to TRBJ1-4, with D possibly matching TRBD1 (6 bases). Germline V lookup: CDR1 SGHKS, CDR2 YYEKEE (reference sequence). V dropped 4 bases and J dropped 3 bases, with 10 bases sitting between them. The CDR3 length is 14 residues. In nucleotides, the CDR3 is TGTGCCAGCAGCCCCCGACAGGCTAATGAAAAACTGTTTTTT. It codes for CASSPRQANEKLFF. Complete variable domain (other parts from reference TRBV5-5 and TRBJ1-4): DAGVTQSPTHLIKTRGQQVTLRCSPISGHKSVSWYQQVLGQGPQFIFQYYEKEERGRGNFPDRFSARQFPNYSSELNVNALLLGDSALYLCASSPRQANEKLFFGSGTQLSVL.

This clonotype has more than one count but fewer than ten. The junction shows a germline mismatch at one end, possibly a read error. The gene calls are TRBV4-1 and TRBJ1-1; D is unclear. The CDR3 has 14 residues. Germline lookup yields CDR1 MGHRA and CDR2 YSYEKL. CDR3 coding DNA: TGCGCCAACAGCCAAGACCCTTCGGACACTGAAGCTTTCTTT. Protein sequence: CANSQDPSDTEAFF.

The CDR3 reads CASSLSRLSSYNEQFF. The CDR3 DNA reads as TGTGCCAGCAGTTTATCGAGGCTAAGCTCCTACAATGAGCAGTTCTTC. The chain recombines TRBV27 with TRBJ2-1, with D hard to call. Germline V gene lookup returns CDR1 MNHEY and CDR2 SMNVEV (reference sequence). V was cut by 0 bases and J by 0 bases, with 9 bases left in between. The CDR3 contains 16 residues.

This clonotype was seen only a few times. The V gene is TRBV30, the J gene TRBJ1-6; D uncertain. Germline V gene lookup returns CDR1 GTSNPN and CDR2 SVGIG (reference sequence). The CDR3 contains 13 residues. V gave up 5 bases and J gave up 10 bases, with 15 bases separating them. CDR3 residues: CAWASVSDSPLHF. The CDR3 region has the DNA TGTGCCTGGGCTTCCGTTTCGGACTCACCCCTCCACTTT.